A selection of T cell receptor beta chains follows, all from one sample in a study of T-cell memory formation after mild COVID-19. TCRdb re-derived calls from the 5' RACE reads in MiXCR, one entry per CDR3 protein. The sample has 300,000 to 350,000 distinct CDR3 sequences, roughly 13% seen once. The source material was PBMCs or a T cell subset sorted from them (not recorded which). These TCRs come from a man aged 18-30 years who had mild COVID-19 (a few samples of this study predate the infection). Cell type and time point are not known. Each CDR3 is given with its conserved first and last residue. Each record gives: D gene, J gene, V gene, clone size, CDR3 DNA, CDR3 protein. The D gene is left open where the match is weak. Clone size is not always given. Where it is, it says once, few, many or a class for expanded clones.

d_call: .
j_call: TRBJ2-1
v_call: TRBV6-2/TRBV6-3
clone_size: .
cdr3_nt: TGTGCCAGCAGTTACGGGCATGAGCAGTTCTTC
cdr3_aa: CASSYGHEQFF

d_call: TRBD2
j_call: TRBJ2-5
v_call: TRBV5-5
clone_size: .
cdr3_nt: TGTGCCAGCAGCCGTCCCGGGGGGAGCCAAGAGACCCAGTACTTC
cdr3_aa: CASSRPGGSQETQYF

d_call: .
j_call: TRBJ1-2
v_call: TRBV4-3
clone_size: .
cdr3_nt: TGCGCCAGCAGCCAAGAGGCCCTAAACTATGGCTACACCTTC
cdr3_aa: CASSQEALNYGYTF

d_call: .
j_call: TRBJ1-4
v_call: TRBV20-1
clone_size: few
cdr3_nt: TGCAGTGCTAGAGGGGCCCTAACTAATGAAAAACTGTTTTTT
cdr3_aa: CSARGALTNEKLFF

d_call: TRBD2
j_call: TRBJ2-1
v_call: TRBV5-1
clone_size: many
cdr3_nt: TGCGCCAGCAGCGGGGGTCCTAGCGGGGCTCTCTCCTACAATGAGCAGTTCTTC
cdr3_aa: CASSGGPSGALSYNEQFF

d_call: TRBD1
j_call: TRBJ2-1
v_call: TRBV7-2
clone_size: few
cdr3_nt: TGTGCCAGCAGCCGATACGGACAGGGACGGTCCTACAATGAGCAGTTCTTC
cdr3_aa: CASSRYGQGRSYNEQFF

d_call: .
j_call: TRBJ2-2
v_call: TRBV3-1
clone_size: .
cdr3_nt: TGTGCCAGCAGCTGGAGGGGGCCGGGGACCGGGGAGCTGTTTTTT
cdr3_aa: CASSWRGPGTGELFF

d_call: .
j_call: TRBJ1-1
v_call: TRBV25-1
clone_size: few
cdr3_nt: TGTGCCAGCAACCCACAGGGAAGGAACACTGAAGCTTTCTTT
cdr3_aa: CASNPQGRNTEAFF

d_call: TRBD1
j_call: TRBJ2-6
v_call: TRBV11-2
clone_size: .
cdr3_nt: TGTGCCAGCAGACTGCGACAGGGTGGGGCCAACGTCCTGACTTTC
cdr3_aa: CASRLRQGGANVLTF

d_call: TRBD1
j_call: TRBJ2-7
v_call: TRBV7-2
clone_size: .
cdr3_nt: TGTGCCAGCAGCCCCCTGACAGGGTTCGAGCAGTACTTC
cdr3_aa: CASSPLTGFEQYF

d_call: .
j_call: TRBJ2-7
v_call: TRBV29-1
clone_size: many
cdr3_nt: TGCAGCGTCGCCCTACCCGACTCCGACGAGCAGTACTTC
cdr3_aa: CSVALPDSDEQYF

d_call: .
j_call: TRBJ1-5
v_call: TRBV12-3/TRBV12-4
clone_size: .
cdr3_nt: TGTGCCAGCAGCCAGAATCAGCCCCAGCATTTT
cdr3_aa: CASSQNQPQHF

d_call: .
j_call: TRBJ2-1
v_call: TRBV27
clone_size: many
cdr3_nt: TGTGCCAGCAGTTTGTATCCAGGGGTGGGGGTTGGTGAGCAGTTCTTC
cdr3_aa: CASSLYPGVGVGEQFF

d_call: .
j_call: TRBJ2-5
v_call: TRBV5-6
clone_size: many
cdr3_nt: TGTGCCAGCAGCTTCCCCGGGAGCGGACAAGAGACCCAGTACTTC
cdr3_aa: CASSFPGSGQETQYF

d_call: .
j_call: TRBJ1-1
v_call: TRBV18
clone_size: few
cdr3_nt: TGTGCCAGCTCACCGAACCCTGGGGGGGCACCTGAAGCTTTCTTT
cdr3_aa: CASSPNPGGAPEAFF

d_call: .
j_call: TRBJ2-3
v_call: TRBV3-1
clone_size: few
cdr3_nt: TGTGCCAGCAGCCAAGACGCAGATACGCAGTATTTT
cdr3_aa: CASSQDADTQYF

d_call: TRBD1
j_call: TRBJ1-3
v_call: TRBV9
clone_size: .
cdr3_nt: TGTGCCAGCAGCGTAGAGGGGGCAGCTGGAAACACCATATATTTT
cdr3_aa: CASSVEGAAGNTIYF